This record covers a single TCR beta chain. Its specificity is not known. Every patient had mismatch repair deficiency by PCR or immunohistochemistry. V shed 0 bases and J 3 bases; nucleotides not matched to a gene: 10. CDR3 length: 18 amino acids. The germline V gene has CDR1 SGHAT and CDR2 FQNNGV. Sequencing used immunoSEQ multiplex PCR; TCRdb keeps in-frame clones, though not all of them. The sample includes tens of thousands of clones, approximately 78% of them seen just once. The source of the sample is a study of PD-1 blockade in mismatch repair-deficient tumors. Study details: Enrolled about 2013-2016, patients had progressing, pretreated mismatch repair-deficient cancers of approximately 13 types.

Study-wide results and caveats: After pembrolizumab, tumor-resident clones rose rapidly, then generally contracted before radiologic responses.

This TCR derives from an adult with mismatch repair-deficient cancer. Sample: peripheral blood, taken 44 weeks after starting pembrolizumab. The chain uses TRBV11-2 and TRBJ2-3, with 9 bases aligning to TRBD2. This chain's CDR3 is CASSLDLMRAGGTDTQYF. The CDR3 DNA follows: TGTGCCAGCAGCTTAGATCTGATGAGAGCGGGAGGTACAGATACGCAGTATTTT.